This TCR beta chain was retrieved from a study of blood T cell repertoires in COVID-19. Source study methods: Nucleated cell number was recorded as an estimate derived from reference gene primer amplification. TCRdb keeps only in-frame clones here, not all; method: immunoSEQ multiplex PCR. The D gene and trimming were derived from the DNA, and the V and J assignments and clone size from that table. The sample lists about 330,000 clones; just over 85% were seen once. Participants' reported clinical history set cohort assignment. V lost 2 bases to trimming and J lost 5 bases; unmatched junction nucleotides: 5. This CDR3 has 16 amino acids. Per the germline V gene, CDR1 is SGHRS and CDR2 is YFSETQ.

The sample consisted of PBMCs or T cells enriched from blood (not recorded which). The clonotype comes from a woman between 18 and 30 years old who had recovered from COVID-19. This chain connects TRBV5-1 to TRBJ2-2, with 11 bases that match TRBD2. CDR3: CASSFTSGSSTGELFF. Written as DNA, the CDR3 is TGCGCCAGCAGCTTCACTAGCGGGAGTTCGACCGGGGAGCTGTTTTTT.